Each of the 29 T cell receptor beta chains below was sequenced from the same sample in a study of shared clonotypes between healthy human individuals. Here immunoSEQ multiplex PCR was the method, and the copy in TCRdb shows in-frame clones only, minus some. The sample shows fewer than 350,000 clones, around 87% of them seen only once. The sequenced sample was memory CD8+ T cells sorted from blood. Described subset: CD45RO+ cells pooled with CCR7-negative TemRA cells. These TCRs come from a man aged 18 to 35 in good health.

The V call is TRBV7-9, the J call TRBJ2-7; possibly TRBD2 for D (6 bases). The V end lost 6 bases, the J end lost 4 bases, and 13 bases lay between the germline ends. Per the germline V gene, CDR1 is SEHNR and CDR2 is FQNEAQ (reference sequence). The length of the CDR3 is 13 residues. The CDR3 region has the DNA TGTGCCAGCAGACGGGACTTGACGTACGAGCAGTACTTC. Protein sequence: CASRRDLTYEQYF.

V is TRBV7-9 and J is TRBJ2-1; 11 bases are a match to TRBD2. V dropped 3 bases and J dropped 7; count of bases not matched to a gene: 5. In germline, CDR1 is SEHNR, CDR2 FQNEAQ (reference sequence). The length of the CDR3 is 15 residues. This CDR3 reads CASSFLAGGPNEQFF. As DNA, the CDR3 is TGTGCCAGCAGCTTCCTAGCGGGGGGCCCAAATGAGCAGTTCTTC.

V gene TRBV6-5 combines with J gene TRBJ1-5, with 7 bases identical to TRBD1. The V segment lost 4 bases and the J segment 7 bases; nucleotides outside the gene matches: 7. The CDR3 sequence is 14 residues long. The germline V gene encodes CDR1 MNHEY and CDR2 SVGAGI. The CDR3 nucleotides read TGTGCCAGCAGTTCGTCCCGGGACAGACAGCCCCAGCATTTT. It specifies CASSSSRDRQPQHF.

J is TRBJ2-5 and V is TRBV30; possible D gene TRBD2, 5 bases. Germline CDR1 and CDR2: GTSNPN and SVGIG (reference sequence). The CDR3 loop spans 11 amino acids. V lost 2 bases to trimming and J lost 7 bases, with 8 bases between them. The CDR3 loop reads CAWSSGGTQYF. CDR3 nucleotide sequence: TGTGCCTGGAGTAGCGGAGGGACCCAGTACTTC.

The J gene is TRBJ2-5, the V gene TRBV14; weak D call: TRBD2 (5 bases). CDR3 length equals 14 residues. Germline V gives CDR1 SGHDN, CDR2 FVKESK. V was clipped by 4 bases and J by 5 bases, with 14 bases between them. CDR3 region: CASSLPGGWETQYF. CDR3 DNA: TGTGCCAGCAGCCTTCCTGGCGGGTGGGAGACCCAGTACTTC.

A single count supports this clone. The CDR3 DNA sequence: TGTGCCAGCAGCAGACCGGACAGGGGGTACGAGACCCAGTACTTC. It encodes CASSRPDRGYETQYF. The gene calls are TRBV7-9 and TRBJ2-5; TRBD1 aligns across 10 bases. This CDR3 comprises 15 residues. CDR1 and CDR2 (germline): SEHNR, FQNEAQ (reference sequence). The junction had 8 bases not matched to a gene; V was cut back by 5 bases and J by 5 bases.

Comments on this clone: At the DNA level, this CDR3 is encoded by other sequences in the same sample as well. V is TRBV7-8 and J is TRBJ2-7, with 7 bases identical to TRBD1. The V and J ends lost 5 bases and 3 bases, in that order; junction bases with no gene match: 7. There are 14 residues in the CDR3. Germline CDR1 reads SGHVS; CDR2 reads FQNEAQ. CDR3 sequence (DNA): TGTGCCAGCAGCCTTGCCTGGGACAGCTACGAGCAGTACTTC. Its translation: CASSLAWDSYEQYF. Complete variable domain (other parts from reference TRBV7-8 and TRBJ2-7): GAGVSQSPRYKVAKRGQDVALRCDPISGHVSLFWYQQALGQGPEFLTYFQNEAQLDKSGLPSDRFFAERPEGSVSTLKIQRTQQEDSAVYLCASSLAWDSYEQYFGPGTRLTVT.

The V and J genes are TRBV27 and TRBJ2-7; 7 nucleotides match TRBD1. V shed 5 bases, J shed 1 base, and the junction held 5 bases outside the gene matches. The CDR3 sequence is 14 residues long. From germline, CDR1 is MNHEY and CDR2 SMNVEV (reference sequence). The CDR3 spells CASSAWDSSYEQYF. In nucleotides, the CDR3 is TGTGCCAGCAGTGCGTGGGACAGTTCCTACGAGCAGTACTTC.

V and J are TRBV30 and TRBJ1-2; D may be TRBD1 (6 bases). The germline gives CDR1 GTSNPN, CDR2 SVGIG (reference sequence). There are 12 residues in the CDR3. V was trimmed by 3 bases and J by 3 bases, leaving 8 bases between them. CDR3 loop: CAWSRGHYGYTF. CDR3 coding DNA: TGTGCCTGGAGCAGGGGCCACTATGGCTACACCTTC.

This clone was seen ten or more times. This sequence joins TRBV2 and TRBJ2-3; 9 positions agree with TRBD2. CDR1 is SNHLY, CDR2 FYNNEI, per germline. Germline trimming cut 5 bases from V and 1 base from J; bases unmatched to any gene: 13. The CDR3 totals 18 residues. The CDR3 sequence: CASSTGTSSKDGTDTQYF. The CDR3 bases are TGTGCCAGCAGTACCGGGACTAGCTCAAAGGATGGCACAGATACGCAGTATTTT.

J is TRBJ2-7 and V is TRBV1; TRBD1, the table's D call, was not compared with the DNA. TRBV1 is a pseudogene. The CDR3 sequence is 15 residues long. CDR3 nucleotides: TGCACCAGCAGCCAAGCTCGCGACAGGGGGTACGAGCAGTACTTC. Protein sequence: CTSSQARDRGYEQYF.

This clone was counted only a few times. V is TRBV19 and J is TRBJ2-1, with D perhaps matching TRBD1 (6 bases). This CDR3 region has 12 residues. V dropped 6 bases and J dropped 8 bases, with 11 bases sitting between them. Germline lookup yields CDR1 LNHDA and CDR2 SQIVND (reference sequence). Here the CDR3 DNA reads TGTGCCAGTAGGACAGGCGTCGATGAGCAGTTCTTC. Amino acid sequence: CASRTGVDEQFF.

J is TRBJ1-4 and V is TRBV6-5; 9 bases line up with TRBD1. Germline CDR1 and CDR2: MNHEY and SVGAGI. The ends lost 5 bases at V and 7 bases at J; junction bases unmatched: 5. This CDR3 is 14 amino acids long. The CDR3 here is CASSEQGAFEKLFF. The CDR3 DNA is TGTGCCAGCAGTGAACAGGGGGCTTTTGAAAAACTGTTTTTT.

The CDR3 nucleotides are TGTGCCAGCAGTGACTGGTGGACAGGGAGGGACTACGAGCAGTACTTC. Translation: CASSDWWTGRDYEQYF. This chain uses TRBV6-1 with TRBJ2-7, with D tentatively TRBD1 (8 bases). From germline, CDR1 is MNHNS and CDR2 SASEGT. There are 16 residues in the CDR3. Trimming shortened V by 3 bases and J by 3 bases, and 18 bases separated the two germline ends.

This chain connects TRBV9 to TRBJ2-2; D uncertain. The CDR3 extends over 12 amino acids. Germline-derived CDR1 and CDR2 are SGDLS and YYNGEE. Deletions cut 5 bases from V and 8 bases from J, with 10 bases between. The CDR3 sequence is CASRTGGGELFF. Here the CDR3 DNA reads TGTGCCAGCAGGACCGGTGGAGGGGAGCTGTTTTTT.

V and J are TRBV5-6 and TRBJ1-3, with 8 bases matching TRBD1. CDR3 size: 15 residues. Germline V lookup: CDR1 SGHDT, CDR2 YYEEEE. Unmatched junction bases numbered 1, after V lost 0 bases and J lost 2 bases. This CDR3 is CASSLVTGAGNTIYF. The CDR3 DNA sequence: TGTGCCAGCAGCTTGGTGACAGGGGCTGGAAACACCATATATTTT.

The chain links TRBV11-2 to TRBJ2-1, with D possibly being TRBD2 (5 bases). The germline V and J ends were trimmed by 5 bases and 3 bases, with 5 bases remaining between them. The CDR3 is 12 amino acids. The V gene's germline CDR1 is SGHAT and CDR2 FQNNGV. The CDR3 spells CASSRDYNEQFF. The CDR3 region has the DNA TGTGCCAGCAGCCGGGACTACAATGAGCAGTTCTTC. The variable domain in full, completed from reference TRBV11-2 and TRBJ2-1, reads EAGVAQSPRYKIIEKRQSVAFWCNPISGHATLYWYQQILGQGPKLLIQFQNNGVVDDSQLPKDRFSAERLKGVDSTLKIQPAKLEDSAVYLCASSRDYNEQFFGPGTRLTVL.

The rearrangement uses TRBV29-1 and TRBJ1-2; 7 bases are shared with TRBD1. J lost 6 bases, V lost 5 bases, and 6 bases had no gene match. Germline CDR1 and CDR2: SQVTM and ANQGSEA. This CDR3 has 12 amino acids. The CDR3 nucleotides are TGCAGCGTTTTGGGACAGAGCGATGGCTACACCTTC. It codes for CSVLGQSDGYTF.

This chain uses TRBV7-2 with TRBJ2-7; TRBD1 matches 8 bases. The CDR3 covers 12 residues. CDR1 and CDR2 (germline): SGHTA, FQGNSA. V dropped 5 bases and J dropped 6; count of bases not matched to a gene: 3. CDR3 region: CASSPTGVEQYF. The CDR3 bases are TGTGCCAGCAGCCCGACAGGGGTCGAGCAGTACTTC.

The chain combines TRBV15 with TRBJ2-7; D not resolved. The CDR3 totals 16 residues. The germline gives CDR1 LNHNV, CDR2 YYDKDF (reference sequence). The germline V and J ends were trimmed by 0 bases and 0 bases, with 12 bases remaining between them. The CDR3 here is CATSRDASGSSYEQYF. The CDR3 DNA reads TGTGCCACCAGCAGAGATGCGTCTGGATCCTCCTACGAGCAGTACTTC.

The chain employs TRBV10-3 and TRBJ2-1, with 9 bases identical to TRBD2. Germline CDR1 is ENHRY and CDR2 is SYGVKD. The CDR3 sequence is 17 residues long. The V segment lost 0 bases and the J segment 5 bases; nucleotides outside the gene matches: 8. Here the CDR3 DNA reads TGTGCCATCAGTGAGTCTGGAGCTAGCGGGGACAACAATGAGCAGTTCTTC. The encoded protein is CAISESGASGDNNEQFF.

CDR3 nucleotides: TGCGCCAGCAGCCAAGATCTACAGGGTAGGGGTGAAGCTTTCTTT. This codes for CASSQDLQGRGEAFF. V usage is TRBV4-1 and J usage is TRBJ1-1, with D perhaps TRBD1 (6 bases). CDR1 MGHRA and CDR2 YSYEKL come from the germline V gene. The germline V and J ends were trimmed by 0 bases and 7 bases, with 15 bases remaining between them. This CDR3 contains 15 residues.

To note about this clone: One junction end does not reproduce the germline sequence, and a read error may be involved. The chain uses TRBV5-6 and TRBJ2-1, with D unclear. The CDR3 length is 11 residues. CDR1 and CDR2 (germline): SGHDT, YYEEEE. The CDR3 DNA follows: TGTGCCAGCAGCCGCTACGATGAGCAGTTCTTC. It is translated as CASSRYDEQFF. Complete variable domain (other parts from reference TRBV5-6 and TRBJ2-1): DAGVTQSPTHLIKTRGQQVTLRCSPKSGHDTVSWYQQALGQGPQFIFQYYEEEERQRGNFPDRFSGHQFPNYSSELNVNALLLGDSALYLCASSRYDEQFFGPGTRLTVL.

V and J are TRBV6-5 and TRBJ1-2, with TRBD1 as a possible D gene (5 bases). V dropped 6 bases and J dropped 0 bases, with 11 bases sitting between them. The CDR3 covers 14 residues. Germline V gene sequence: CDR1 MNHEY, CDR2 SVGAGI. The CDR3 sequence: CASSPGGANYGYTF. In DNA form, the CDR3 reads TGTGCCAGCAGCCCCGGGGGAGCTAACTATGGCTACACCTTC.

This sequence joins TRBV5-6 and TRBJ1-6, with 7 bases aligning to TRBD1. After removal of 1 base from V and 4 bases from J, the junction contained 5 bases not matched to a gene. The CDR3 is 16 amino acids. Germline CDR1 reads SGHDT; CDR2 reads YYEEEE. Written as DNA, the CDR3 is TGTGCCAGCAGCTTGTGGGCAGGGGGTTATAATTCACCCCTCCACTTT. Protein product: CASSLWAGGYNSPLHF.

This rearrangement joins TRBV27 to TRBJ1-6; D unclear. Germline V CDR1 and CDR2: MNHEY, SMNVEV (reference sequence). There are 15 residues in the CDR3. V dropped 5 bases and J dropped 3 bases, with 11 bases sitting between them. The CDR3 bases are TGTGCCAGCAGTCCCCCCCGGGGCTATAATTCACCCCTCCACTTT. Translating it yields CASSPPRGYNSPLHF.

V is TRBV18 and J is TRBJ2-7; the D is unclear. The CDR3 runs 14 residues. V was pared by 0 bases and J by 2 bases, with 8 bases between. CDR1 and CDR2 from the germline V gene are KGHSH and LQKENI. The DNA for the CDR3 is TGTGCCAGCTCACCACCGGCCCTCCCCTACGAGCAGTACTTC. Protein: CASSPPALPYEQYF.

This clone was detected a few times. The chain uses TRBV6-6 and TRBJ2-7; no clear D. Germline values: CDR1 MNHNY, CDR2 SVGAGI (reference sequence). The CDR3 consists of 14 residues. Between the trimmed V and J ends, which lost 2 bases and 2 bases, there was a span of 10 bases. Here the CDR3 reads CASSYPGSTYEQYF. The CDR3 DNA follows: TGTGCCAGCAGTTACCCCGGATCGACCTACGAGCAGTACTTC.

The chain links TRBV5-1 to TRBJ2-7; TRBD2 is a possible D gene (5 bases). V lost 0 bases and J 5 bases, leaving 18 bases between the germline ends. Per the germline V gene, CDR1 is SGHRS and CDR2 is YFSETQ. This CDR3 region has 16 residues. The CDR3: CASSLALTGYDNEQYF. The CDR3 DNA follows: TGCGCCAGCAGCTTGGCCCTGACGGGATATGACAACGAGCAGTACTTC.